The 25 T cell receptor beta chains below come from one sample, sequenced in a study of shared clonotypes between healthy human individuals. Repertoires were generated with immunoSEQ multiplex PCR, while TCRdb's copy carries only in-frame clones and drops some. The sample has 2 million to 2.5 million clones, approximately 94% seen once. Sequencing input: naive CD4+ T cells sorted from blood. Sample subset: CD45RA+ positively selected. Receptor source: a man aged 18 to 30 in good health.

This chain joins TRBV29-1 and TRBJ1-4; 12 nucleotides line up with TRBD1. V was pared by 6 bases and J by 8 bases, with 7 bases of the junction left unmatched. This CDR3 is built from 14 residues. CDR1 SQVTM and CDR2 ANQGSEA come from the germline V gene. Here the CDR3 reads CSVGTGGSGEKLFF. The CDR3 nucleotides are TGCAGCGTCGGGACAGGGGGCAGTGGGGAAAAACTGTTTTTT.

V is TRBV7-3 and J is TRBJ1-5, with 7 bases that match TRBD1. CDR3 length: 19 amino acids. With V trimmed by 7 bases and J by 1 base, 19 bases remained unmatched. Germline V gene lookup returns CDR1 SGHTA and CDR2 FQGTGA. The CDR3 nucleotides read TGTGCCAGCACCCTTACCCGGACAGGATGGGCAGGGAGCAATCAGCCCCAGCATTTT. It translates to CASTLTRTGWAGSNQPQHF.

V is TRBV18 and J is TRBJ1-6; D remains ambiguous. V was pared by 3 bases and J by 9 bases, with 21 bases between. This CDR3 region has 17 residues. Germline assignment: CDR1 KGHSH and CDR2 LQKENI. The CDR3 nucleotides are TGTGCCAGCTCACCTGGAGCGGTCCCGGGCGGTTTTTCACCCCTCCACTTT. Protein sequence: CASSPGAVPGGFSPLHF. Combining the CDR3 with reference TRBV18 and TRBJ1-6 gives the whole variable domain NAGVMQNPRHLVRRRGQEARLRCSPMKGHSHVYWYRQLPEEGLKFMVYLQKENIIDESGMPKERFSAEFPKEGPSILRIQQVVRGDSAAYFCASSPGAVPGGFSPLHFGNGTRLTVT.

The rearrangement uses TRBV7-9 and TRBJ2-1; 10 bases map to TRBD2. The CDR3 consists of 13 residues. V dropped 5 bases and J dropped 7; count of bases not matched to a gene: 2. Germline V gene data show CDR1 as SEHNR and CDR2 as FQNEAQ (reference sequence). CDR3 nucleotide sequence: TGTGCCAGCAGCACTAGCGGGACGAATGAGCAGTTCTTC. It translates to CASSTSGTNEQFF.

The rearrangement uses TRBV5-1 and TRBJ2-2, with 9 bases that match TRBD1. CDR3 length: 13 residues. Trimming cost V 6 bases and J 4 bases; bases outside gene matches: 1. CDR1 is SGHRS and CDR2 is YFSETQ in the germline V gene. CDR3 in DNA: TGCGCCAGCAAGACAGGGGGCACCGGGGAGCTGTTTTTT. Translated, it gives CASKTGGTGELFF.

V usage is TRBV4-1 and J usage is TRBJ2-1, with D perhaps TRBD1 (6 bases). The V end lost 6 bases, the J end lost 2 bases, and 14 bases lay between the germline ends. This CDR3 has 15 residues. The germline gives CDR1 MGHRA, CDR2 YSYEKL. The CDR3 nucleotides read TGCGCCAGCAGTGGCCAGGGGACCCCCTACAATGAGCAGTTCTTC. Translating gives CASSGQGTPYNEQFF.

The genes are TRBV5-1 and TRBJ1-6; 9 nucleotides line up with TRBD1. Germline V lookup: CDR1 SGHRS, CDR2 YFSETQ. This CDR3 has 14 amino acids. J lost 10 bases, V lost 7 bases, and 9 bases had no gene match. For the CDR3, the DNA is TGCGCCAGCTACCAGGGACAGGGAGGATCACCCCTCCACTTT. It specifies CASYQGQGGSPLHF.

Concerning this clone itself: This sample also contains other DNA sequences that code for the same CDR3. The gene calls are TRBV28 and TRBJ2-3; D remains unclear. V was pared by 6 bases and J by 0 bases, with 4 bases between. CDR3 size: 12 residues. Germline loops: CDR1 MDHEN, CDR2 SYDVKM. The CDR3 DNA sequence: TGTGCCAGCAGGGAAAGCACAGATACGCAGTATTTT. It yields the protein CASRESTDTQYF.

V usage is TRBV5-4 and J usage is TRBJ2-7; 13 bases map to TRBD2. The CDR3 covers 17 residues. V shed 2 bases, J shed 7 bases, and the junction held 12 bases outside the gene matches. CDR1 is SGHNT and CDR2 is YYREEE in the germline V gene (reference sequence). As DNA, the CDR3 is TGTGCCAGCAGCTTCACCGGACTAGCGGGAGCCCTCGGAGAGCAGTACTTC. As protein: CASSFTGLAGALGEQYF.

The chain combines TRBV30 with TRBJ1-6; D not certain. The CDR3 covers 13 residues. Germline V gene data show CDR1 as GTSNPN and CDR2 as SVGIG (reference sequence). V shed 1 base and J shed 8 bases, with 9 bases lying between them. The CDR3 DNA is TGTGCCTGGAGTGCGGCGTCCGATTCACCCCTCCACTTT. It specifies CAWSAASDSPLHF.

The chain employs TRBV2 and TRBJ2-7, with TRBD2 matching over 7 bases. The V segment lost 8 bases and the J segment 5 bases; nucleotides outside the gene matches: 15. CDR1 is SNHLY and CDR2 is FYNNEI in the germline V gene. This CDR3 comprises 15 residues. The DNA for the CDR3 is TGTGCCAGCGGGAGGGAGGGAAGTCTCTACCACGAGCAGTACTTC. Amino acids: CASGREGSLYHEQYF.

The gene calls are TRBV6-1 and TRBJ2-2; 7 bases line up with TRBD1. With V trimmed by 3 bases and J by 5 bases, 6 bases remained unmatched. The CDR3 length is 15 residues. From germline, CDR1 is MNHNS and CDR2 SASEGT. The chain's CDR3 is CASSELTGTTGELFF. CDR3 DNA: TGTGCCAGCAGTGAGCTGACAGGGACGACCGGGGAGCTGTTTTTT.

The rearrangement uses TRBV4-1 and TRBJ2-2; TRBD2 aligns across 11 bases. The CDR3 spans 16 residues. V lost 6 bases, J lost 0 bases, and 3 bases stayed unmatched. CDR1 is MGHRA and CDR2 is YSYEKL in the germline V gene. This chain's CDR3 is CASSRLAGPNTGELFF. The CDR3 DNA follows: TGCGCCAGCAGTCGACTAGCGGGACCGAACACCGGGGAGCTGTTTTTT.

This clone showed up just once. The CDR3 protein is CASSRSDSPYYGYTF. The CDR3 DNA is TGTGCCAGTAGTAGGTCGGACAGCCCTTACTATGGCTACACCTTC. This chain connects TRBV19 to TRBJ1-2; a weak D match, TRBD1 (6 bases). In germline, CDR1 is LNHDA, CDR2 SQIVND (reference sequence). The V end was cut by 4 bases, the J end by 3 bases, with 15 bases between. CDR3 length equals 15 residues.

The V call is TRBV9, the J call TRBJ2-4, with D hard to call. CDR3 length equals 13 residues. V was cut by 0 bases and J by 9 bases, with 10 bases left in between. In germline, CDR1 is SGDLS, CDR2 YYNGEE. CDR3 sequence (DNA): TGTGCCAGCAGCGTAGAAGGAGCGCCCATTCAGTACTTC. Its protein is CASSVEGAPIQYF.

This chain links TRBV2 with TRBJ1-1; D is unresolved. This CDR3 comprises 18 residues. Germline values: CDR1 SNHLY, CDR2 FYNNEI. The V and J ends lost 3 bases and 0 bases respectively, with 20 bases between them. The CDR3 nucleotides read TGTGCCAGCAGTGAGCCCCATTACCCAGGAAGAATGAACACTGAAGCTTTCTTT. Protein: CASSEPHYPGRMNTEAFF.

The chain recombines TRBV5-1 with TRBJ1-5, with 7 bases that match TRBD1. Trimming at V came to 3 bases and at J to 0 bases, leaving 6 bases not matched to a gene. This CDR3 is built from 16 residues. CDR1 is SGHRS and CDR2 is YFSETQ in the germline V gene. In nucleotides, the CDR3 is TGCGCCAGCAGCTCAGGGGGTCCCTATAGCAATCAGCCCCAGCATTTT. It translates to CASSSGGPYSNQPQHF.

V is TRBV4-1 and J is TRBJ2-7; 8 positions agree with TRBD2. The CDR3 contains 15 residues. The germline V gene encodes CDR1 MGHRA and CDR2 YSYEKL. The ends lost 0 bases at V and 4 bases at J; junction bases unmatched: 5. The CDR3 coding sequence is TGCGCCAGCAGCCAAGAACAGCGGGGGTTTTACGAGCAGTACTTC. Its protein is CASSQEQRGFYEQYF.

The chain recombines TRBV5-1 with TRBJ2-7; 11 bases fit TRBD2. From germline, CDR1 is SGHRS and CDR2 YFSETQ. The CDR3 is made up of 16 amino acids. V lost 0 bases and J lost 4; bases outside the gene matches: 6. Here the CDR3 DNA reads TGCGCCAGCAGCTTGGCGGTAGCGGGGGGGCAGTACGAGCAGTACTTC. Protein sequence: CASSLAVAGGQYEQYF.

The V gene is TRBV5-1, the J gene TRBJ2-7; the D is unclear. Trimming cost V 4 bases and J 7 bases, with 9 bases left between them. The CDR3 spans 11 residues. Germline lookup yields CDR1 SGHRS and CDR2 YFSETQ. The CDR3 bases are TGCGCCAGCAGCCTCACCTCGGAGCAGTACTTC. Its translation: CASSLTSEQYF. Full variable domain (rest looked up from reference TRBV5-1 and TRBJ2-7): KAGVTQTPRYLIKTRGQQVTLSCSPISGHRSVSWYQQTPGQGLQFLFEYFSETQRNKGNFPGRFSGRQFSNSRSEMNVSTLELGDSALYLCASSLTSEQYFGPGTRLTVT.

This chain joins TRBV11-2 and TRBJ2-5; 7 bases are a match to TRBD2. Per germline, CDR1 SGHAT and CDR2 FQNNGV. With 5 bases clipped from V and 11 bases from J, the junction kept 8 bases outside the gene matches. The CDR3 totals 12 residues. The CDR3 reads CASSPMGRGQYF. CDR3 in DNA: TGTGCCAGCAGCCCTATGGGGAGGGGACAGTACTTC.

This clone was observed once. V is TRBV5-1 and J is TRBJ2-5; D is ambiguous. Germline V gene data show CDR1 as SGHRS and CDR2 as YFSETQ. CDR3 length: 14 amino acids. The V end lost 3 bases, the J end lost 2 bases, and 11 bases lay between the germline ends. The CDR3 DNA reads TGCGCCAGCAGCTACTACGACGGTCAAGAGACCCAGTACTTC. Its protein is CASSYYDGQETQYF.

The chain's CDR3 is CASSVRTIVNEQFF. CDR3 DNA sequence: TGTGCCAGCAGCGTCAGGACTATAGTGAATGAGCAGTTCTTC. The chain employs TRBV11-2 and TRBJ2-1; D is possibly TRBD2 (6 bases). The CDR3 sequence is 14 residues long. Trimming shortened V by 5 bases and J by 7 bases, and 15 bases separated the two germline ends. Per the germline V gene, CDR1 is SGHAT and CDR2 is FQNNGV.

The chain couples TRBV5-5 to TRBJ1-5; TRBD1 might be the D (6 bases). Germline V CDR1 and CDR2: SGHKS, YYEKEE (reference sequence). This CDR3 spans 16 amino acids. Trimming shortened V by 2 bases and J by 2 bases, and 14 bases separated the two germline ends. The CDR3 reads CASSFLTAGGNQPQHF. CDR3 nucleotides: TGTGCCAGCAGCTTCTTAACGGCAGGGGGCAATCAGCCCCAGCATTTT.

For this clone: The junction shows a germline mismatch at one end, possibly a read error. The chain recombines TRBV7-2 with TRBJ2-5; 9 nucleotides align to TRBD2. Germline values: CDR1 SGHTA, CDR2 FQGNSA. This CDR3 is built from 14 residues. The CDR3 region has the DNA TGTGCCAGCAGCCTAGCGGGGTCCAAAGAGACCCAGTACTTC. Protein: CASSLAGSKETQYF.